This T cell receptor (beta chain) was identified during a study of T cells after yellow fever vaccination. Study-wide context: The authors prepared low-cell-number fractions using SMART-Seq v4 Ultra Low Input.

This CDR3 is built from 15 residues. V was clipped by 3 bases and J by 4 bases; unmatched bases: 8. Germline V gene data show CDR1 as SGHRS and CDR2 as YFSETQ. 5'RACE template switching produced TCR cDNA carrying a universal primer site and UMIs. TCRdb independently ran MiXCR on the 5' RACE reads; one entry per CDR3 protein. The sample includes 300,000 to 400,000 distinct CDR3 sequences, 8.7% of them seen just once. This clonotype came up a few times. Its antigen is still unknown. Overall study findings and caveats: Post-booster repertoires again held most primary-vaccination clones (about 95% CD4, about 88% CD8).

The source of this sequence is a man younger than 35 who received the YFV17D yellow fever vaccine. Sample: PBMCs, taken on the day of the first yellow fever vaccination. This chain connects TRBV5-1 to TRBJ2-3; 7 bases line up with TRBD1. The CDR3 sequence: CASSSSGGSPDTQYF. The CDR3 region has the DNA TGCGCCAGCAGCTCCTCAGGGGGTTCCCCAGATACGCAGTATTTT.